This T cell receptor (beta chain) was captured by sequencing in a study of cytomegalovirus exposure and HLA in healthy donors. Study results and caveats: TRBV6-2, TRBV6-3 and other indistinguishable V segments were excluded. Per a prior analysis, the majority of TCR beta V segments were productive roughly 90% or roughly 30% of the time. Accurate predictions that matched the HLA-A and HLA-B alleles of most subjects were reportedly made from TCR beta sequences.

Unrecorded immune exposure was likely among donors, who were nominally healthy when sampled. V shed 4 bases, J shed 4 bases, and the junction held 2 bases outside the gene matches. From germline, CDR1 is MNHNS and CDR2 SASEGT. There are 14 residues in the CDR3. Primers for the PCR totalled 60 Vbeta and 13 Jbeta. This table comes from immunoSEQ multiplex PCR, and its TCRdb copy is limited to in-frame clones, with some not included. The table includes 160,000 or so clones, around three quarters detected once. A remark on this clone: Its antigen is unidentified.

The TCR was taken from a woman between 35 and 50 years old in good health and CMV-seronegative. The source material was PBMCs. The chain combines TRBV6-1 with TRBJ1-1; 11 bases match TRBD1. The CDR3 sequence is CASSGTGGGTEAFF. The CDR3 region has the DNA TGTGCCAGCAGTGGGACAGGGGGCGGCACTGAAGCTTTCTTT.